This entry lists 22 T cell receptor beta chains sequenced from one sample in a study of neoadjuvant anti-PD-1 for oral cavity cancer (dated by TCRdb to the early 2020s). The library was prepared using the immunoSEQ multiplex PCR assay. TCRdb retrieved this table from immuneACCESS and kept in-frame rearrangements only. Not all clones are present; in checked studies, unresolved V genes account for under half, and no reason is known for the remainder. This sample gives 35,000 to 40,000 clones in total; roughly two fifths of them show up just once. The top ten clonotypes cover more than 15% of the sample. The time point label corresponds to: after neoadjuvant nivolumab, at surgical resection. Sequencing was performed on tumor tissue, taken after nivolumab (anti-PD-1) treatment. These receptors were taken from a person aged 40-85 years with oral cavity squamous cell carcinoma.

This clone showed up just a few times. V is TRBV7-8 and J is TRBJ1-2, with TRBD1 identical over 11 bases. Germline CDR1 SGHVS, CDR2 FQNEAQ. The CDR3 contains 16 residues. Unmatched junction bases numbered 9, after V lost 5 bases and J lost 4 bases. CDR3 coding DNA: TGTGCCAGCAGCCCAGCGGCCGGACAGGGGGCCTATGGCTACACCTTC. Translation gives CASSPAAGQGAYGYTF.

This clone was seen a few times. This chain connects TRBV4-1 to TRBJ2-2, with D hard to call. The V end was cut by 1 base, the J end by 0 bases, with 6 bases between. This CDR3 spans 15 amino acids. Germline V gene sequence: CDR1 MGHRA, CDR2 YSYEKL. CDR3: CASSQGSANTGELFF. CDR3 DNA sequence: TGCGCCAGCAGCCAAGGGTCTGCGAACACCGGGGAGCTGTTTTTT.

The chain employs TRBV5-4 and TRBJ2-5, with D possibly called TRBD1 or TRBD2 (6 bases each). The CDR3 contains 15 residues. The germline V gene has CDR1 SGHNT and CDR2 YYREEE (reference sequence). The V end was cut by 9 bases, the J end by 2 bases, with 20 bases between. The CDR3: CATADRGGTQETQYF. CDR3 DNA: TGTGCCACCGCAGACAGAGGGGGGACACAAGAGACCCAGTACTTC.

There are a few counts of this clone. This rearrangement joins TRBV10-2 to TRBJ2-5; D tentatively fits TRBD1 or TRBD2 (6 bases each). Germline V gene lookup returns CDR1 WSHSY and CDR2 SAAADI. Trimming left V 7 bases short and J 5 bases short, with 14 bases between. The CDR3 covers 13 residues. CDR3: CASMFGGGETQYF. The CDR3 DNA reads TGCGCCAGCATGTTCGGGGGCGGGGAGACCCAGTACTTC.

This clone showed up just a few times. The rearrangement uses TRBV27 and TRBJ1-3; D uncertain. The CDR3 is 15 residues long. V was shortened by 6 bases and J by 3 bases, with 15 bases between the two germline ends. Germline V gene lookup returns CDR1 MNHEY and CDR2 SMNVEV (reference sequence). The CDR3 here is CASSHSGHRGNTIYF. The CDR3 nucleotides are TGTGCCAGCAGCCACTCCGGGCACCGTGGAAACACCATATATTTT.

V gene TRBV5-1 combines with J gene TRBJ1-1; D not resolved. Trimming cost V 6 bases and J 1 base, with 13 bases left between them. Germline CDR1 is SGHRS and CDR2 is YFSETQ. The CDR3 extends over 14 amino acids. The CDR3 DNA is TGCGCCAGCACCCTGGACTCAACGAACACTGAAGCTTTCTTT. Translating it yields CASTLDSTNTEAFF. The whole variable domain, filled in from reference TRBV5-1 and TRBJ1-1, reads KAGVTQTPRYLIKTRGQQVTLSCSPISGHRSVSWYQQTPGQGLQFLFEYFSETQRNKGNFPGRFSGRQFSNSRSEMNVSTLELGDSALYLCASTLDSTNTEAFFGQGTRLTVV.

In DNA form, the CDR3 reads TGTGCCAGCGCTTCCCCGGCAGATACGCAGTATTTT. As protein: CASASPADTQYF. The chain uses TRBV7-9 and TRBJ2-3; the D is unclear. Trimming removed 8 bases from V and 4 bases from J, with 10 bases in between. Germline values: CDR1 SEHNR, CDR2 FQNEAQ (reference sequence). This CDR3 contains 12 residues.

Only a few counts were recorded for this clone. CDR3 nucleotides: TGTGCCAGCAGTTTATCCGTTACAGTGAATGAGCAGTTCTTC. Amino acids: CASSLSVTVNEQFF. The V call is TRBV27, the J call TRBJ2-1; D remains unclear. With 0 bases removed from V and 7 bases from J, the gap between germline ends came to 10 bases. From germline, CDR1 is MNHEY and CDR2 SMNVEV (reference sequence). This CDR3 contains 14 residues.

V usage is TRBV11-2 and J usage is TRBJ1-2; D is unresolved. This CDR3 spans 15 amino acids. CDR1 and CDR2 from the germline V gene are SGHAT and FQNNGV. V lost 5 bases and J 1 base, leaving 14 bases between the germline ends. CDR3 nucleotide sequence: TGTGCCAGCAGCGTAGCCCGCCAGGTTAACTATGGCTACACCTTC. Amino acids: CASSVARQVNYGYTF.

The rearrangement joins TRBV13 to TRBJ2-1; TRBD1 might be the D (6 bases). Germline V gene data show CDR1 as PRHDT and CDR2 as FYEKMQ (reference sequence). V lost 1 base to trimming and J lost 9 bases, with 16 bases between them. The CDR3 covers 15 residues. The CDR3 DNA sequence: TGTGCCAGCAGCTTAGTTTCAGGGGCCAAAGGTGAGCAGTTCTTC. This codes for CASSLVSGAKGEQFF.

This clone was seen a few times. The chain has TRBV4-1 and TRBJ1-1, with 7 bases lining up with TRBD1. V shed 6 bases, J shed 5 bases, and the junction held 21 bases outside the gene matches. There are 18 residues in the CDR3. The V gene's germline CDR1 is MGHRA and CDR2 YSYEKL. The chain's CDR3 is CASSSPESTGARRTEAFF. The CDR3 nucleotides read TGCGCCAGCAGTTCCCCGGAGTCTACAGGGGCTAGGAGGACTGAAGCTTTCTTT.

The chain joins TRBV7-3 to TRBJ2-1, with D possibly being TRBD1 or TRBD2 (5 bases each). Trimming shortened V by 5 bases and J by 7 bases, and 21 bases separated the two germline ends. The CDR3 sequence is 16 residues long. Germline V gene data show CDR1 as SGHTA and CDR2 as FQGTGA. The CDR3, as DNA: TGTGCCAGCAGCCCCAAACAGCCGGGGACGCCAAATGAGCAGTTCTTC. This sequence encodes CASSPKQPGTPNEQFF.

This clone has ten or more counts. The chain combines TRBV5-1 with TRBJ2-1; TRBD2 aligns across 7 bases. The CDR3 is 15 amino acids. Germline values: CDR1 SGHRS, CDR2 YFSETQ. Germline trimming cut 4 bases from V and 5 bases from J; bases unmatched to any gene: 9. The CDR3 protein is CASSASWGGNNEQFF. In DNA form, the CDR3 reads TGCGCCAGCAGCGCGTCGTGGGGGGGAAACAATGAGCAGTTCTTC. The whole variable domain, remainder taken from reference TRBV5-1 and TRBJ2-1, is KAGVTQTPRYLIKTRGQQVTLSCSPISGHRSVSWYQQTPGQGLQFLFEYFSETQRNKGNFPGRFSGRQFSNSRSEMNVSTLELGDSALYLCASSASWGGNNEQFFGPGTRLTVL.

The gene calls are TRBV6-6 and TRBJ2-7, with D uncertain. This CDR3 has 12 residues. Trimming took 4 bases from V and 0 from J, leaving 4 bases between them. Germline loops: CDR1 MNHNY, CDR2 SVGAGI (reference sequence). CDR3: CASSSPSYEQYF. CDR3 sequence (DNA): TGTGCCAGCAGTTCCCCCTCCTACGAGCAGTACTTC.

This clone has just a few counts. The chain links TRBV28 to TRBJ2-4, with 9 bases matching TRBD1. After removal of 4 bases from V and 12 bases from J, the junction contained 13 bases not matched to a gene. The CDR3 has 15 residues. Germline values: CDR1 MDHEN, CDR2 SYDVKM. CDR3 protein: CASSWDREIWQPQYF. CDR3 in DNA: TGTGCCAGCAGTTGGGACAGGGAAATTTGGCAGCCTCAGTACTTC.

Points on this clone: The same CDR3 arises from other DNA sequences in this sample as well. This rearrangement joins TRBV6-5 to TRBJ2-2, with a tentative D call TRBD1 (6 bases). CDR3 length equals 15 residues. Looked up from germline, CDR1 is MNHEY and CDR2 is SVGAGI. With 2 bases removed from V and 0 bases from J, the gap between germline ends came to 7 bases. The CDR3 loop is CASSYDRSNTGELFF. The CDR3 DNA follows: TGTGCCAGCAGTTACGACAGGTCGAACACCGGGGAGCTGTTTTTT.

This chain uses TRBV6-1 with TRBJ2-7; D might be TRBD1 (5 bases). This CDR3 is built from 14 residues. Germline assignment: CDR1 MNHNS and CDR2 SASEGT. V was pared by 1 base and J by 4 bases, with 11 bases between. The CDR3 coding sequence is TGTGCCAGCAGTGAAGGGGTGGGGCCGTACGAGCAGTACTTC. It yields the protein CASSEGVGPYEQYF.

The rearrangement links TRBV5-1 to TRBJ2-2; perhaps D is TRBD1 or TRBD2 (5 bases each). Germline CDR1 reads SGHRS; CDR2 reads YFSETQ. Trimming removed 7 bases from V and 2 bases from J, with 27 bases in between. The CDR3 runs 19 residues. The chain's CDR3 is CASFSGELWGSSNTGELFF. CDR3 DNA sequence: TGCGCCAGCTTTAGTGGAGAGCTATGGGGGTCGAGTAACACCGGGGAGCTGTTTTTT.

This clone was seen at least ten times. The chain carries TRBV11-1 and TRBJ1-1, with D perhaps TRBD1 (5 bases). The V and J ends lost 5 bases and 3 bases respectively, with 10 bases between them. The germline CDR1 and CDR2 sequences are SGHAT and FQDESV (reference sequence). The CDR3 sequence is 13 residues long. The CDR3 coding sequence is TGTGCCAGCAGCCCTGGGGGGTACACTGAAGCTTTCTTT. It yields the protein CASSPGGYTEAFF.

This clone was found a few times. The chain uses TRBV30 and TRBJ1-5, with D maybe TRBD1 (5 bases). Trimming removed 5 bases from V and 4 bases from J, with 12 bases in between. This CDR3 spans 13 amino acids. CDR1 and CDR2 (germline): GTSNPN, SVGIG (reference sequence). CDR3: CAWAGGENQPQHF. The CDR3 coding sequence is TGTGCCTGGGCGGGGGGGGAAAATCAGCCCCAGCATTTT.

This clone was counted between two and nine times. The chain combines TRBV18 with TRBJ1-1; tentative D call: TRBD1 (5 bases). This CDR3 spans 15 amino acids. Trimming took off 3 bases at V and 1 base at J, with 12 bases between the two ends. Germline V CDR1 and CDR2: KGHSH, LQKENI. The CDR3 region has the DNA TGTGCCAGCTCACCTCCCCGGGGCGGGAACACTGAAGCTTTCTTT. Its protein is CASSPPRGGNTEAFF.

The rearrangement links TRBV4-1 to TRBJ1-5, with 8 positions matching TRBD1. The CDR3 runs to 18 residues. The V segment lost 4 bases and the J segment 0 bases; nucleotides outside the gene matches: 11. CDR1 and CDR2 from the germline V gene are MGHRA and YSYEKL. The DNA for the CDR3 is TGCGCCAGCAGCCCTATACCGGGACAGGACAATAGCAATCAGCCCCAGCATTTT. Its translation is CASSPIPGQDNSNQPQHF.